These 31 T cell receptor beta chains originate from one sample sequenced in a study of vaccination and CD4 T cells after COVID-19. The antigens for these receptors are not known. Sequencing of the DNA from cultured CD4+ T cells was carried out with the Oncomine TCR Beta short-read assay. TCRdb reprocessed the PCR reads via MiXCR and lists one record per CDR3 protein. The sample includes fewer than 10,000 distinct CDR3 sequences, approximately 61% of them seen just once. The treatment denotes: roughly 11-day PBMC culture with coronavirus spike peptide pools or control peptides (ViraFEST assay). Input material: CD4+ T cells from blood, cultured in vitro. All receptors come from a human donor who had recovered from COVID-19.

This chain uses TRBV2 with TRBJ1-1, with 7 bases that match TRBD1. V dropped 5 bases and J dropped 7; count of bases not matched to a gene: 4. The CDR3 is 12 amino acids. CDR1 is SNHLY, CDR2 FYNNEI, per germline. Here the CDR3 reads CASSWDSFEAFF. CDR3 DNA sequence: TGTGCCAGCAGTTGGGACAGTTTTGAAGCTTTCTTT. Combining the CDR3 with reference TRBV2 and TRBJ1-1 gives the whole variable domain EPEVTQTPSHQVTQMGQEVILRCVPISNHLYFYWYRQILGQKVEFLVSFYNNEISEKSEIFDDQFSVERPDGSNFTLKIRSTKLEDSAMYFCASSWDSFEAFFGQGTRLTVV.

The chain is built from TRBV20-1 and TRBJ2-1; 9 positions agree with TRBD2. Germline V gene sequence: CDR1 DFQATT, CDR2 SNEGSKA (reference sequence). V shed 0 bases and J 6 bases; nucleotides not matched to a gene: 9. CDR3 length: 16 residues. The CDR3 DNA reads TGCAGTGCTAGAGATCCCCCCAGACTAGCGGCCAATGAGCAGTTCTTC. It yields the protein CSARDPPRLAANEQFF.

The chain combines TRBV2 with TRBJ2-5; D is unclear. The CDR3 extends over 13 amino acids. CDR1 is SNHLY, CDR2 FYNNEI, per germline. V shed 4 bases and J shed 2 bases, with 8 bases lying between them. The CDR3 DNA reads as TGTGCCAGCAGTGGAGACTCACAAGAGACCCAGTACTTC. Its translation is CASSGDSQETQYF.

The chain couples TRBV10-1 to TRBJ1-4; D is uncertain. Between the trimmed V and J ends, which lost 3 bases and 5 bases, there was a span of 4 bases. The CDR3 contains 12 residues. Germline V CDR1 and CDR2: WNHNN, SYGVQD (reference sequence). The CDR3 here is CASSDTNEKLFF. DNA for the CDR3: TGCGCCAGCAGTGACACGAATGAAAAACTGTTTTTT.

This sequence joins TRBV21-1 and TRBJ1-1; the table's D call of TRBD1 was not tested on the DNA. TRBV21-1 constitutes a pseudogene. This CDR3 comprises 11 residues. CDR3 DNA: TGTGCCCAAAAGGGGGGAGCTGAAGCTTTCTTT. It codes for CAQKGGAEAFF.

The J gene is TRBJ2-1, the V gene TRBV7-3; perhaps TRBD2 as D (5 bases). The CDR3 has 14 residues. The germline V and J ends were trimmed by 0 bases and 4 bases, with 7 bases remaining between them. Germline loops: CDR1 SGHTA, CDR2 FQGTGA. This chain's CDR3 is CASSLTGKYNEQFF. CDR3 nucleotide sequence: TGTGCCAGCAGCTTAACCGGGAAATACAATGAGCAGTTCTTC. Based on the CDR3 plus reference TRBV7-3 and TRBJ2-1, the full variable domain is GAGVSQTPSNKVTEKGKYVELRCDPISGHTALYWYRQSLGQGPEFLIYFQGTGAADDSGLPNDRFFAVRPEGSVSTLKIQRTERGDSAVYLCASSLTGKYNEQFFGPGTRLTVL.

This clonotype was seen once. In DNA form, the CDR3 reads TGCAGTGCTATGAGGACTAGCGCGAGATCAGAGACCCAGTACTTC. It encodes CSAMRTSARSETQYF. V gene TRBV20-1 combines with J gene TRBJ2-5; TRBD2 matches at 9 bases. Trimming removed 4 bases from V and 4 bases from J; junction bases left unmatched: 10. The germline gives CDR1 DFQATT, CDR2 SNEGSKA (reference sequence). The CDR3 covers 15 residues.

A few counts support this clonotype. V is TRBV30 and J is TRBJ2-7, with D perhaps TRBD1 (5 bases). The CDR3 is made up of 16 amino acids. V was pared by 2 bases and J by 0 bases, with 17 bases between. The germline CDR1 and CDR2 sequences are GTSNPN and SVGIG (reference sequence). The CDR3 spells CAWSRPQGDSSYEQYF. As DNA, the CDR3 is TGTGCCTGGAGTCGTCCTCAAGGGGATAGCTCCTACGAGCAGTACTTC.

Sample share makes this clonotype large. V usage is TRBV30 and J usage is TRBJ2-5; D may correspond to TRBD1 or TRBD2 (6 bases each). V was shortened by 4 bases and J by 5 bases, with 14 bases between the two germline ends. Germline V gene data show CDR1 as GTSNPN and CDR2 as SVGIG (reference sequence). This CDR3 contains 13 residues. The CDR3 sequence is CAWNSQGRETQYF. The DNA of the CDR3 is TGTGCCTGGAATAGTCAGGGGAGGGAGACCCAGTACTTC.

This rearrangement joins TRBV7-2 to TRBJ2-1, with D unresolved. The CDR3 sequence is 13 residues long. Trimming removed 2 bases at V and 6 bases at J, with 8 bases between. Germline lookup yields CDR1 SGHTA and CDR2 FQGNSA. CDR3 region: CASSLLGRNEQFF. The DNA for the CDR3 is TGTGCCAGCAGCTTACTGGGTCGCAATGAGCAGTTCTTC. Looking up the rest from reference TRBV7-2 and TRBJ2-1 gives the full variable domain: GAGVSQSPSNKVTEKGKDVELRCDPISGHTALYWYRQSLGQGLEFLIYFQGNSAPDKSGLPSDRFSAERTGGSVSTLTIQRTQQEDSAVYLCASSLLGRNEQFFGPGTRLTVL.

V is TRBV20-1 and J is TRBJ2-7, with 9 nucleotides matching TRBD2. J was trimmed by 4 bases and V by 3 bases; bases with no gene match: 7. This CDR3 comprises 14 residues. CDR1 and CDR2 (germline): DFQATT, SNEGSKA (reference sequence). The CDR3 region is CSARETSGSYEQYF. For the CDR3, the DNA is TGCAGTGCTAGGGAGACTAGCGGCTCATACGAGCAGTACTTC.

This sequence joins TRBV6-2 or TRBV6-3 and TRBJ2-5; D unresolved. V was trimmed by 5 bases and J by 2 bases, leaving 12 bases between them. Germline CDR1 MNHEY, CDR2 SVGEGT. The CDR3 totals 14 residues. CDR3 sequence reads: CASSPVTDQETQYF. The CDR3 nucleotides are TGTGCCAGCAGTCCCGTCACCGATCAAGAGACCCAGTACTTC.

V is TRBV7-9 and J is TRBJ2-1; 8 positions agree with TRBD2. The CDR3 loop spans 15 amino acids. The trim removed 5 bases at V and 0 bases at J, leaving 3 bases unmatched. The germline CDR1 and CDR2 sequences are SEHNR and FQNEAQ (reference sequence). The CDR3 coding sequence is TGTGCCAGCAGCGTTAGCGGGACCTCCTACAATGAGCAGTTCTTC. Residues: CASSVSGTSYNEQFF.

The CDR3 sequence: CASNFKPSRYNEQFF. As DNA, the CDR3 is TGTGCCAGCAACTTTAAGCCTAGCAGATACAATGAGCAGTTCTTC. This chain connects TRBV5-4 to TRBJ2-1; TRBD2 is a possible D gene (5 bases). There are 15 residues in the CDR3. CDR1 is SGHNT and CDR2 is YYREEE in the germline V gene (reference sequence). The V gene lost 6 bases and the J gene lost 4 bases, with 17 bases spanning the gap.

The CDR3 coding sequence is TGCGCCAGCAGCCGGTTTGCATCACCAGGGGGCCCAAGCTCCTATAATTCACCCCTCCACTTT. This sequence encodes CASSRFASPGGPSSYNSPLHF. The genes are TRBV4-1 and TRBJ1-6; 8 nucleotides line up with TRBD1. CDR1 is MGHRA and CDR2 is YSYEKL in the germline V gene. The CDR3 runs 21 residues. J gave up 0 bases and V 4 bases, and 17 bases lay outside the gene matches.

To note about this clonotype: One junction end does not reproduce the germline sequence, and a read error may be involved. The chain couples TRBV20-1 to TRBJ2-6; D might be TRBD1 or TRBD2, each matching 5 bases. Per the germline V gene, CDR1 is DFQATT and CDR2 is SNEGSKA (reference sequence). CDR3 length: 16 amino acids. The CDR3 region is CSAQGRGAGGTNVLTF. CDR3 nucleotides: TGCAGTGCCCAAGGTCGAGGGGCGGGTGGGACCAACGTCCTGACTTTC.

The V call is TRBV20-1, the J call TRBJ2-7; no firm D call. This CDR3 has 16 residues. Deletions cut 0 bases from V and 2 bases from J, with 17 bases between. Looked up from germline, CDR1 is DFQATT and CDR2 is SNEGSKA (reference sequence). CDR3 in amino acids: CSARDSDTYRTYEQYF. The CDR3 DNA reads TGCAGTGCTAGAGATAGTGACACCTACCGAACCTACGAGCAGTACTTC.

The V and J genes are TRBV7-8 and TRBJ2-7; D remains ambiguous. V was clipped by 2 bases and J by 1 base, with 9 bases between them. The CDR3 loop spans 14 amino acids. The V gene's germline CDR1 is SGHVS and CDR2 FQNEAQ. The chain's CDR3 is CASSLRSESYEQYF. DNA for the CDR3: TGTGCCAGCAGCTTACGCAGCGAATCCTACGAGCAGTACTTC.

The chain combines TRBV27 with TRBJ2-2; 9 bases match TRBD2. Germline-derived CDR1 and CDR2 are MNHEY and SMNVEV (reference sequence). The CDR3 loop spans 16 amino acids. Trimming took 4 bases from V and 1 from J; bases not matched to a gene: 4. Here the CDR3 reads CASSSRLAENTGELFF. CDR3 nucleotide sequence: TGTGCCAGCAGTTCACGACTAGCGGAGAACACCGGGGAGCTGTTTTTT.

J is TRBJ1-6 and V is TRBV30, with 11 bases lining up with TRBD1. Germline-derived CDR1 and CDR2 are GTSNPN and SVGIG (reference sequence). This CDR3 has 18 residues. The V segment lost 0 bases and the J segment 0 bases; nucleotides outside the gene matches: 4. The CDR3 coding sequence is TGTGCCTGGAGTGTAAGGGACAGGGGGGTCTCCTATAATTCACCCCTCCACTTT. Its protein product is CAWSVRDRGVSYNSPLHF.

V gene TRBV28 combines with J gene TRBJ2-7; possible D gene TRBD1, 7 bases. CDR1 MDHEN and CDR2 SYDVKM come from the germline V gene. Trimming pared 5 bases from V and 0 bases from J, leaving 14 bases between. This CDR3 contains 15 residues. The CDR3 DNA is TGTGCCAGCAGTCCAGGCGGGACAGCCTCCTACGAGCAGTACTTC. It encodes CASSPGGTASYEQYF.

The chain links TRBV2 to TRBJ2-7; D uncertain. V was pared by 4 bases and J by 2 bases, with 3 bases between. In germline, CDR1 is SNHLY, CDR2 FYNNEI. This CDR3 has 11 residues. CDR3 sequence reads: CASSGPYEQYF. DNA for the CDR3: TGTGCCAGCAGTGGTCCCTACGAGCAGTACTTC. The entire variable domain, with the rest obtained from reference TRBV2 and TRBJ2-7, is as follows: EPEVTQTPSHQVTQMGQEVILRCVPISNHLYFYWYRQILGQKVEFLVSFYNNEISEKSEIFDDQFSVERPDGSNFTLKIRSTKLEDSAMYFCASSGPYEQYFGPGTRLTVT.

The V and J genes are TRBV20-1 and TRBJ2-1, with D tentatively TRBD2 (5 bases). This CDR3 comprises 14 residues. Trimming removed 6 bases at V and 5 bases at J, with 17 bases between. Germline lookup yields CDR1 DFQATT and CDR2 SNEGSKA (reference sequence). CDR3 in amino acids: CSAAPSGLNNEQFF. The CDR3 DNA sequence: TGCAGTGCCGCGCCTTCTGGACTCAACAATGAGCAGTTCTTC.

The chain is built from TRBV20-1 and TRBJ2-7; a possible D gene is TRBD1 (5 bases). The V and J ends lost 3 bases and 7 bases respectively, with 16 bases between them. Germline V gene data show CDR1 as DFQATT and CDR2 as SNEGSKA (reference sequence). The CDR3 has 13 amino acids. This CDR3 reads CSARVDTMGEQYF. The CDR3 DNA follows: TGCAGTGCTAGGGTGGACACGATGGGGGAGCAGTACTTC.

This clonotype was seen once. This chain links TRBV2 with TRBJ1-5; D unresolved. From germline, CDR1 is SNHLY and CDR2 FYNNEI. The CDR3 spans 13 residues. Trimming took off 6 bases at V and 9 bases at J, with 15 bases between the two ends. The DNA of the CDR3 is TGTGCCAGCAGGATCGACACCCGATCGCCCCAGCATTTT. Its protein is CASRIDTRSPQHF.

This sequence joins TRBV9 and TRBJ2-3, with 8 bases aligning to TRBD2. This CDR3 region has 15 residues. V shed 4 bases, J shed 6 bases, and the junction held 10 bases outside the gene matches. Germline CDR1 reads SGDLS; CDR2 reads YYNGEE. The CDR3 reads CASSPSGGDGDTQYF. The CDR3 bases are TGTGCCAGCAGCCCTTCGGGAGGGGATGGGGATACGCAGTATTTT. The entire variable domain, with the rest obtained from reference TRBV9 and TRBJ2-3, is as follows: DSGVTQTPKHLITATGQRVTLRCSPRSGDLSVYWYQQSLDQGLQFLIQYYNGEERAKGNILERFSAQQFPDLHSELNLSSLELGDSALYFCASSPSGGDGDTQYFGPGTRLTVL.

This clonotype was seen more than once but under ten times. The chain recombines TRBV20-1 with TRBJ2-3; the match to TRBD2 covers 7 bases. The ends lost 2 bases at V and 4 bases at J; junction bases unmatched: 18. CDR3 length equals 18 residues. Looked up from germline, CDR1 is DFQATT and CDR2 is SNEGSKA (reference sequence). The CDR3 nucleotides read TGCAGTGCTAGATCATTGGGATCGGGGGAGGGCCACGCAGATACGCAGTATTTT. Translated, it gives CSARSLGSGEGHADTQYF.

CDR3 in DNA: TGTGCCAGCAGTTTGACCGGGACAGGGGGTAGATGGAGTGAAAAACTGTTTTTT. Its translation: CASSLTGTGGRWSEKLFF. The chain links TRBV27 to TRBJ1-4, with 11 bases identical to TRBD1. The germline CDR1 and CDR2 sequences are MNHEY and SMNVEV (reference sequence). This CDR3 has 18 amino acids. The V segment lost 3 bases and the J segment 7 bases; nucleotides outside the gene matches: 13.

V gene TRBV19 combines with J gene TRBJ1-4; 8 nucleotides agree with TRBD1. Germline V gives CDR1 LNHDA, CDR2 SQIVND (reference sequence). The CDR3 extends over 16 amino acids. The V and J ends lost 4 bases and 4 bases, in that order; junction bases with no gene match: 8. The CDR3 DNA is TGTGCCAGTAGTACACAACCGGGACAGGTTAATGAAAAACTGTTTTTT. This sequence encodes CASSTQPGQVNEKLFF.

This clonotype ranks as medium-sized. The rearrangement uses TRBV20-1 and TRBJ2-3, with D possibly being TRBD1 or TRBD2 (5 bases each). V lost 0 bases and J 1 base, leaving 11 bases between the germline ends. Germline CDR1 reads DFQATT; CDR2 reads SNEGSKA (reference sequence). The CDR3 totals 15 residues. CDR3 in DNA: TGCAGTGCTAGAGATCTGGGACGCCGCACAGATACGCAGTATTTT. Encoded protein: CSARDLGRRTDTQYF.

The CDR3 bases are TGTGCCAGCAGCTTATACCAGCTCAACACCGGGGAGCTGTTTTTT. Its translation: CASSLYQLNTGELFF. The V call is TRBV7-2, the J call TRBJ2-2, with D unclear. Per germline, CDR1 SGHTA and CDR2 FQGNSA. The CDR3 consists of 15 residues. Trimming left V 2 bases short and J 2 bases short, with 9 bases between.